The next 6 T cell receptor beta chains were all read from a single sample in a study of STAT5B mutations in CD4+ large granular lymphocyte leukemia. Clones were sequenced by immunoSEQ multiplex PCR, and TCRdb holds only the in-frame ones, with some missing. The sample shows 30,000 to 40,000 clones, roughly 82% of them seen only once. The sequenced sample was CD4+ T cells from blood buffy coats. Receptors were obtained from a human donor in good health.

The chain has TRBV5-5 and TRBJ2-1, with D uncertain. The CDR3 covers 13 residues. V was trimmed by 4 bases and J by 5 bases, leaving 10 bases between them. Germline loops: CDR1 SGHKS, CDR2 YYEKEE (reference sequence). CDR3 residues: CASSPYANNEQFF. In nucleotides, the CDR3 is TGTGCCAGCAGCCCCTACGCAAACAATGAGCAGTTCTTC.

The chain is built from TRBV10-3 and TRBJ2-4; 8 nucleotides agree with TRBD1. This CDR3 region has 17 residues. V shed 0 bases, J shed 2 bases, and the junction held 6 bases outside the gene matches. In germline, CDR1 is ENHRY, CDR2 SYGVKD. CDR3 sequence (DNA): TGTGCCATCAGTGAGTCAGGACAGGGAGGCCCCAAAAACATTCAGTACTTC. Translated, it gives CAISESGQGGPKNIQYF.

The chain recombines TRBV10-2 with TRBJ2-7; 9 nucleotides align to TRBD1. Germline CDR1 and CDR2: WSHSY and SAAADI. The CDR3 totals 17 residues. Trimming at V came to 3 bases and at J to 0 bases, leaving 9 bases not matched to a gene. This chain's CDR3 is CASSEFEGQGSSYEQYF. As DNA, the CDR3 is TGCGCCAGCAGTGAATTCGAAGGACAGGGGAGCTCCTACGAGCAGTACTTC.

This clone was counted between two and nine times. The J gene is TRBJ2-7, the V gene TRBV7-8; perhaps TRBD2 as D (6 bases). V lost 1 base, J lost 4 bases, and 8 bases lay in between. The CDR3 extends over 13 amino acids. Germline CDR1 reads SGHVS; CDR2 reads FQNEAQ. This CDR3 is CASSLVGGYEQYF. The CDR3 DNA sequence: TGTGCCAGCAGCTTAGTAGGAGGGTACGAGCAGTACTTC.

The V and J genes are TRBV19 and TRBJ2-3, with D perhaps matching TRBD1 (6 bases). The germline CDR1 and CDR2 sequences are LNHDA and SQIVND (reference sequence). This CDR3 contains 15 residues. V lost 9 bases to trimming and J lost 1 base, with 17 bases between them. Written as DNA, the CDR3 is TGTGCCAGCTCCCGGGCACAGGGACGCACAGATACGCAGTATTTT. Translating gives CASSRAQGRTDTQYF.

The chain links TRBV6-1 to TRBJ2-3, with TRBD2 matching over 9 bases. The length of the CDR3 is 15 residues. CDR1 MNHNS and CDR2 SASEGT come from the germline V gene. Losses at the gene ends were 7 bases for V and 4 bases for J; bases not matched to a gene: 9. The CDR3 is CASTTAGGSADTQYF. In nucleotides, the CDR3 is TGTGCCAGCACGACTGCGGGAGGGTCGGCAGATACGCAGTATTTT.